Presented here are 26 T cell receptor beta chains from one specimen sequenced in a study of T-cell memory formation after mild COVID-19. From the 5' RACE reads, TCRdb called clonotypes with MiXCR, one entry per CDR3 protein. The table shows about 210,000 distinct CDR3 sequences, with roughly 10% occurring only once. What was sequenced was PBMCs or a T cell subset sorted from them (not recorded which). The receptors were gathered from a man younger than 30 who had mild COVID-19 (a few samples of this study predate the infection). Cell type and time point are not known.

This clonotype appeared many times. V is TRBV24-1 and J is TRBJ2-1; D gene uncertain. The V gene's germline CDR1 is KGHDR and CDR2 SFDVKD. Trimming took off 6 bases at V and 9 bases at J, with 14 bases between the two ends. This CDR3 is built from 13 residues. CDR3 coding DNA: TGTGCCACCAGTATAACAGCCGGCGGTGAGCAGTTCTTC. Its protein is CATSITAGGEQFF.

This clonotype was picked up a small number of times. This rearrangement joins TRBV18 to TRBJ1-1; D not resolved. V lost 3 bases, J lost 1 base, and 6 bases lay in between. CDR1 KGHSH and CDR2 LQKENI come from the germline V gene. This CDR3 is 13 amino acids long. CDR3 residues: CASSPAENTEAFF. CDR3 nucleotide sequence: TGTGCCAGCTCACCCGCAGAGAACACTGAAGCTTTCTTT.

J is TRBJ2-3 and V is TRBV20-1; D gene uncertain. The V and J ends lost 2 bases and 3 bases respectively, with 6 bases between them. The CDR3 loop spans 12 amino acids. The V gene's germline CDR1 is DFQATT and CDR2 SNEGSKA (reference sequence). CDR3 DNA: TGCAGTGCTAGAATACAAACAGATACGCAGTATTTT. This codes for CSARIQTDTQYF.

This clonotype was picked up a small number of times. The CDR3, as DNA: TGCGCCAGCAGCTCCCAGATTAATGAAAAACTGTTTTTT. Protein: CASSSQINEKLFF. The chain links TRBV5-1 to TRBJ1-4; no clear D gene. Looked up from germline, CDR1 is SGHRS and CDR2 is YFSETQ. The CDR3 has 13 residues. The ends were cut back, 3 bases at V and 4 bases at J, with 7 bases in the middle.

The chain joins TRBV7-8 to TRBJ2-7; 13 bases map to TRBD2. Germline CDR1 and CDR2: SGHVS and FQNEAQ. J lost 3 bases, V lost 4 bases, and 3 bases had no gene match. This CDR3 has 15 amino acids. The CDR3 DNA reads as TGTGCCAGCAGCTACGGGACTAGCGGGGACTACGAGCAGTACGTC. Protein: CASSYGTSGDYEQYV.

Here the CDR3 reads CASSFWGGDYNEQFF. CDR3 in DNA: TGTGCCAGCTCCTTTTGGGGGGGGGACTACAATGAGCAGTTCTTC. The chain combines TRBV6-5 with TRBJ2-1; the match to TRBD2 covers 7 bases. Per germline, CDR1 MNHEY and CDR2 SVGAGI. J was trimmed by 3 bases and V by 8 bases; bases with no gene match: 10. There are 15 residues in the CDR3.

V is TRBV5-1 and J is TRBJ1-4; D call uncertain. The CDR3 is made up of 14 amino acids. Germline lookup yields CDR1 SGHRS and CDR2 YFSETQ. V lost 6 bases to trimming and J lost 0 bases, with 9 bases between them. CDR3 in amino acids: CASNKGATNEKLFF. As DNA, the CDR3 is TGCGCCAGCAATAAGGGCGCAACTAATGAAAAACTGTTTTTT. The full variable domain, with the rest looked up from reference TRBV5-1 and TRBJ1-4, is KAGVTQTPRYLIKTRGQQVTLSCSPISGHRSVSWYQQTPGQGLQFLFEYFSETQRNKGNFPGRFSGRQFSNSRSEMNVSTLELGDSALYLCASNKGATNEKLFFGSGTQLSVL.

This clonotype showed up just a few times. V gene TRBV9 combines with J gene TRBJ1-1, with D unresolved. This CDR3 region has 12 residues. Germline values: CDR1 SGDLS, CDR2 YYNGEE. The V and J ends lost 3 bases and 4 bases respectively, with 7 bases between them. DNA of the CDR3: TGTGCCAGCAGCGAAGGGAGCACTGAAGCTTTCTTT. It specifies CASSEGSTEAFF. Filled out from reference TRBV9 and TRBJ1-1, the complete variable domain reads DSGVTQTPKHLITATGQRVTLRCSPRSGDLSVYWYQQSLDQGLQFLIQYYNGEERAKGNILERFSAQQFPDLHSELNLSSLELGDSALYFCASSEGSTEAFFGQGTRLTVV.

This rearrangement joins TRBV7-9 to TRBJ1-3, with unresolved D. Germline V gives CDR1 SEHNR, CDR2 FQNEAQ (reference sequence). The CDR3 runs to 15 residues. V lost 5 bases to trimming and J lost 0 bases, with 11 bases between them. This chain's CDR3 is CASSINTNSGNTIYF. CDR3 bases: TGTGCCAGCAGCATCAACACCAACTCTGGAAACACCATATATTTT.

Here the CDR3 DNA reads TGTGCCAGCTCACCCCTTGACCTGGGCGCTGAAGCTTTCTTT. Translating it yields CASSPLDLGAEAFF. The V gene is TRBV18, the J gene TRBJ1-1; D unclear. With 3 bases removed from V and 6 bases from J, the gap between germline ends came to 14 bases. This CDR3 spans 14 amino acids. Germline V gene lookup returns CDR1 KGHSH and CDR2 LQKENI.

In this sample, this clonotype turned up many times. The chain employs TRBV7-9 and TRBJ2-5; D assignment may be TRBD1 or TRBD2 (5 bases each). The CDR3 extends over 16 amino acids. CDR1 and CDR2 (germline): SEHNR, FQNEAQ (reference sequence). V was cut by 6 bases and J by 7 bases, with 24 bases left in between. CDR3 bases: TGTGCCAGCAGGACTGGGACCCCTCCCTCATTGGCGACCCAGTACTTC. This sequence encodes CASRTGTPPSLATQYF.

The CDR3 region is CASSPGPVDTQYF. The CDR3 DNA is TGTGCCAGCAGCCCGGGCCCCGTGGATACGCAGTATTTT. The J gene is TRBJ2-3, the V gene TRBV7-2; D is unclear. The CDR3 has 13 residues. Germline CDR1 and CDR2: SGHTA and FQGNSA. The ends were cut back, 5 bases at V and 6 bases at J, with 12 bases in the middle.

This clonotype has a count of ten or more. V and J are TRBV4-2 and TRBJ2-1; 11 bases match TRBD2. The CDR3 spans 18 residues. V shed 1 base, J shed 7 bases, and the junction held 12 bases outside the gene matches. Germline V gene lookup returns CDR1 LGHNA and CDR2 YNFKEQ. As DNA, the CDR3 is TGTGCCAGCAGCCAAGCCCCCCCAATAGCGGGGGGGATAAATGAGCAGTTCTTC. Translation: CASSQAPPIAGGINEQFF.

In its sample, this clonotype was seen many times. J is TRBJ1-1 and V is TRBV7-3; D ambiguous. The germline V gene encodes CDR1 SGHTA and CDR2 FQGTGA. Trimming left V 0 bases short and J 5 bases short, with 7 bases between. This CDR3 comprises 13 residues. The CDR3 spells CASSLTQATEAFF. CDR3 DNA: TGTGCCAGCAGCTTAACCCAGGCGACTGAAGCTTTCTTT.

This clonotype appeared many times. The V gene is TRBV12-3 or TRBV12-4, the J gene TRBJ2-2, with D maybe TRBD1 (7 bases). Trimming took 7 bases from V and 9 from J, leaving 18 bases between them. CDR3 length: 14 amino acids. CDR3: CASITGQEGRELFF. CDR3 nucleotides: TGTGCCAGCATTACCGGACAGGAGGGCCGGGAGCTGTTTTTT.

The DNA of the CDR3 is TGTGCCAGCAGCCCGGCTAGCGGGGGGGGACAAGAGACCCAGTACTTC. It encodes CASSPASGGGQETQYF. This chain links TRBV7-2 with TRBJ2-5, with 12 bases fitting TRBD2. CDR3 length: 16 amino acids. In germline, CDR1 is SGHTA, CDR2 FQGNSA. J gave up 2 bases and V 5 bases, and 6 bases lay outside the gene matches.

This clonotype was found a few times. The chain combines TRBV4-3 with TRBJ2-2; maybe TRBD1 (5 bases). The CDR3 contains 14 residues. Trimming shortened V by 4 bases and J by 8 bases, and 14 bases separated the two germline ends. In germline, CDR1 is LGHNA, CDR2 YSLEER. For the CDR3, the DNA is TGCGCCAGCAGCCCCCTTCCAGGGCGGGGGGAGCTGTTTTTT. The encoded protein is CASSPLPGRGELFF.

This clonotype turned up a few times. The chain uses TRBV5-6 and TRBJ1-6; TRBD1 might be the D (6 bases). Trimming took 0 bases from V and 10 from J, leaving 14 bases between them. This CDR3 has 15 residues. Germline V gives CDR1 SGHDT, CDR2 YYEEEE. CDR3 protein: CASSLDRDTGSPLHF. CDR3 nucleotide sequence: TGTGCCAGCAGCTTGGACCGGGACACAGGCTCACCCCTCCACTTT.

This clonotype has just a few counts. CDR3 bases: TGTGCCACCAGCAGGGTGGGGGCCCCCACAGATACGCAGTATTTT. Protein product: CATSRVGAPTDTQYF. The chain recombines TRBV15 with TRBJ2-3; tentatively, D is TRBD1 (6 bases). CDR3 length: 15 amino acids. The germline CDR1 and CDR2 sequences are LNHNV and YYDKDF (reference sequence). V was cut by 3 bases and J by 2 bases, with 12 bases left in between.

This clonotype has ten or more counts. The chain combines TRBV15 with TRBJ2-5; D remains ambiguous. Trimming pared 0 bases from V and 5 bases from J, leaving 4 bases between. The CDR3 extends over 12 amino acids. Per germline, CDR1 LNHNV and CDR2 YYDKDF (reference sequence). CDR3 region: CATSRDLETQYF. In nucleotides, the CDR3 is TGTGCCACCAGCAGAGATTTGGAGACCCAGTACTTC. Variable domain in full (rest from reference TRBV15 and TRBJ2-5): DAMVIQNPRYQVTQFGKPVTLSCSQTLNHNVMYWYQQKSSQAPKLLFHYYDKDFNNEADTPDNFQSRRPNTSFCFLDIRSPGLGDTAMYLCATSRDLETQYFGPGTRLLVL.

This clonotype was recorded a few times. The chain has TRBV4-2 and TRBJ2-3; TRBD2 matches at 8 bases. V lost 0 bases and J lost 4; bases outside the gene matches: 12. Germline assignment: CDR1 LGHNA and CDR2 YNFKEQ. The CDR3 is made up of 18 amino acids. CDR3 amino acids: CASSQDGRISGGSDTQYF. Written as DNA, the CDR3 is TGTGCCAGCAGCCAAGATGGTCGTATAAGCGGGGGTTCAGATACGCAGTATTTT.

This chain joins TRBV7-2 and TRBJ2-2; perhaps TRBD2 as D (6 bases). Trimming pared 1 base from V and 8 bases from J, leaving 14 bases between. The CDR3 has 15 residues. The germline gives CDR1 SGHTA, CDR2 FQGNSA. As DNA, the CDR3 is TGTGCCAGCAGCTTAGGGGAGGCGGTGGTGGGGGAGCTGTTTTTT. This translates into CASSLGEAVVGELFF.

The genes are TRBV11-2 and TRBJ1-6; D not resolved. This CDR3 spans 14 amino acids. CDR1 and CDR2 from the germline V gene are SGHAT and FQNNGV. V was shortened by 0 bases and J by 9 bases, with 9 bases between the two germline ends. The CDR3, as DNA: TGTGCCAGCAGCTTAGAGGGGTTACGTTCACCCCTCCACTTT. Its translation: CASSLEGLRSPLHF.

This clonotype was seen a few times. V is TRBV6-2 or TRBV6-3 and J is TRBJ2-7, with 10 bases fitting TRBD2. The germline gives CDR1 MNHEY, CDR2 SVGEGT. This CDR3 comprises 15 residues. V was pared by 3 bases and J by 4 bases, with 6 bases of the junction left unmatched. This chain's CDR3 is CASSYRVAGGYEQYV. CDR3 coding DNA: TGTGCCAGCAGTTATCGGGTAGCGGGGGGATACGAGCAGTACGTC.

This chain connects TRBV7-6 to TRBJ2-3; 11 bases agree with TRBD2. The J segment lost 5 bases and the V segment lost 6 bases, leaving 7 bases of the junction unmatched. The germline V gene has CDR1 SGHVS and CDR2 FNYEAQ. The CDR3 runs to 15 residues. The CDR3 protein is CASSRIAGGRDTQYF. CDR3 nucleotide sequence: TGTGCCAGCAGTCGTATAGCGGGGGGGCGAGATACGCAGTATTTT.

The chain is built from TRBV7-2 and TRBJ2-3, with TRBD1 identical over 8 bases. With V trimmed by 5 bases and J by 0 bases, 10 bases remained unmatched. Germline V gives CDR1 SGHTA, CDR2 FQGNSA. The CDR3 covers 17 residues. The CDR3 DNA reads TGTGCCAGCAGCCCCGGACAGGGTTTAGGCAGCACAGATACGCAGTATTTT. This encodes CASSPGQGLGSTDTQYF.